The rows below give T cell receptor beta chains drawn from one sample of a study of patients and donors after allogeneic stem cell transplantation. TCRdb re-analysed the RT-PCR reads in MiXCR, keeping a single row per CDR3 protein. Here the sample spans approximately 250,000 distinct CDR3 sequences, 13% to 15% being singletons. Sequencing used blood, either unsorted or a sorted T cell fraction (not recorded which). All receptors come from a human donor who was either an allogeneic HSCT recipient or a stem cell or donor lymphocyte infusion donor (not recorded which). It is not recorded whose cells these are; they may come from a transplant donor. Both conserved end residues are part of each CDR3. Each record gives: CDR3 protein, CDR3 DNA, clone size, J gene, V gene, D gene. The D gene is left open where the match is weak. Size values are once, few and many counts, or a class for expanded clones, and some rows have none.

CDR3 protein: CASSNQGSGQETQYF
CDR3 DNA: TGTGCCAGTAGTAACCAGGGATCGGGCCAAGAGACCCAGTACTTC
clone size: NA
J gene: TRBJ2-5
V gene: TRBV19
D gene: NA

CDR3 protein: CASRDPGHYEQYF
CDR3 DNA: TGTGCCAGCAGGGACCCAGGCCACTACGAGCAGTACTTC
clone size: NA
J gene: TRBJ2-7
V gene: TRBV12-3/TRBV12-4
D gene: NA

CDR3 protein: CASSLEGTGDQPQHF
CDR3 DNA: TGTGCCAGCAGCTTAGAAGGGACGGGGGATCAGCCCCAGCATTTT
clone size: NA
J gene: TRBJ1-5
V gene: TRBV7-2
D gene: NA

CDR3 protein: CASTLYGGRTDTQYF
CDR3 DNA: TGTGCCAGTACCCTGTATGGTGGGCGCACAGATACGCAGTATTTT
clone size: NA
J gene: TRBJ2-3
V gene: TRBV19
D gene: NA

CDR3 protein: CASSVEGSAGELFF
CDR3 DNA: TGTGCCAGCAGTGTGGAGGGAAGTGCCGGGGAGCTGTTTTTT
clone size: NA
J gene: TRBJ2-2
V gene: TRBV6-4
D gene: NA

CDR3 protein: CASRVMSGAYGYTF
CDR3 DNA: TGTGCCAGCAGAGTTATGTCGGGGGCCTATGGCTACACCTTC
clone size: few
J gene: TRBJ1-2
V gene: TRBV28
D gene: NA

CDR3 protein: CASSSQGVGEQYF
CDR3 DNA: TGCGCCAGCAGCTCACAGGGGGTTGGCGAGCAGTACTTC
clone size: NA
J gene: TRBJ2-7
V gene: TRBV5-1
D gene: TRBD1

CDR3 protein: CASSFGLPRGETQYF
CDR3 DNA: TGTGCCAGCAGTTTCGGACTCCCCAGGGGGGAGACCCAGTACTTC
clone size: few
J gene: TRBJ2-5
V gene: TRBV27
D gene: TRBD1

CDR3 protein: CSASGTSGDTDTQYF
CDR3 DNA: TGCAGTGCTAGCGGGACTAGCGGTGACACAGATACGCAGTATTTT
clone size: few
J gene: TRBJ2-3
V gene: TRBV20-1
D gene: TRBD2

CDR3 protein: CSVIKTSGRHGNEQFF
CDR3 DNA: TGCAGTGTCATAAAGACTAGCGGGAGACACGGGAATGAGCAGTTCTTC
clone size: many
J gene: TRBJ2-1
V gene: TRBV20-1
D gene: TRBD2

CDR3 protein: CASSEVQGAGNEQFF
CDR3 DNA: TGTGCCAGCAGTGAGGTACAGGGGGCCGGCAATGAGCAGTTCTTC
clone size: few
J gene: TRBJ2-1
V gene: TRBV6-1
D gene: TRBD1

CDR3 protein: CASSPFGGRDNYGYTF
CDR3 DNA: TGCGCCAGCAGCCCCTTTGGCGGCAGGGACAACTATGGCTACACCTTC
clone size: many
J gene: TRBJ1-2
V gene: TRBV5-1
D gene: NA

CDR3 protein: CASRIGSSGQGDSGANVLTF
CDR3 DNA: TGTGCCAGCAGGATTGGATCCTCCGGACAGGGGGACTCTGGGGCCAACGTCCTGACTTTC
clone size: few
J gene: TRBJ2-6
V gene: TRBV27
D gene: TRBD1

CDR3 protein: CASSFGVPGQGNEQFF
CDR3 DNA: TGTGCCAGCAGCTTTGGAGTCCCGGGACAGGGGAATGAGCAGTTCTTC
clone size: NA
J gene: TRBJ2-1
V gene: TRBV5-6
D gene: TRBD1

CDR3 protein: CAWSAGTRGYTF
CDR3 DNA: TGTGCCTGGAGCGCCGGGACTAGGGGCTACACCTTC
clone size: few
J gene: TRBJ1-2
V gene: TRBV30
D gene: NA

CDR3 protein: CASSFRSGAQHF
CDR3 DNA: TGTGCCAGCAGTTTCCGCAGTGGTGCCCAGCATTTT
clone size: few
J gene: TRBJ1-5
V gene: TRBV12-3/TRBV12-4
D gene: NA